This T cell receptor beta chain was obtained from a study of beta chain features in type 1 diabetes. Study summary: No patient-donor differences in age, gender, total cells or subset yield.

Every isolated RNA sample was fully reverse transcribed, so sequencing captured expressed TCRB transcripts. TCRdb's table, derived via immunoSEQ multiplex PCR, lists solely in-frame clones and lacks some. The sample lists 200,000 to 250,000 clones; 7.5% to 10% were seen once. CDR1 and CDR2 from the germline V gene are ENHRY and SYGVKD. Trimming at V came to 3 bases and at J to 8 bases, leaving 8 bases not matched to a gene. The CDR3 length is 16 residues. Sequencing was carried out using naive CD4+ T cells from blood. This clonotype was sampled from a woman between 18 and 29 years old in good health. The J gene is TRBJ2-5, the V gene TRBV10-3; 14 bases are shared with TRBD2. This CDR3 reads CAISEQVGLAGGTQYF. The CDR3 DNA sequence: TGTGCCATCAGTGAACAAGTAGGACTAGCGGGGGGTACCCAGTACTTC.